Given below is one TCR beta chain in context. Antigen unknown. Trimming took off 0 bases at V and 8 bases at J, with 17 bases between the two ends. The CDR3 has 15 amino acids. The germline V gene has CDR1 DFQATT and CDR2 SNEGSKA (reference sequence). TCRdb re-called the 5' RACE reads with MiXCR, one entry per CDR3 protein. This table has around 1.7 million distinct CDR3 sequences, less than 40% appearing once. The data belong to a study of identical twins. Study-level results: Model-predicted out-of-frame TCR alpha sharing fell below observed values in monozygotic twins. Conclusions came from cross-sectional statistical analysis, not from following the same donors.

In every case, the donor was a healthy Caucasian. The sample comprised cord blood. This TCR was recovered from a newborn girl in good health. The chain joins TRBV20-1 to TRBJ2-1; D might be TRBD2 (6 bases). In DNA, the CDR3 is TGCAGTGCTAGAGATCGCGGCGGGGTGGGCTATGAGCAGTTCTTC. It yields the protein CSARDRGGVGYEQFF.